This T cell receptor beta chain was sequenced in a study of T cell clonality in common variable immunodeficiency. Assay used: immunoSEQ multiplex PCR; TCRdb lists only in-frame clones, some missing. This sample includes some 28,000 clones with no singletons; its ten biggest clones take up around an eighth. This clone was observed at least ten times. The specimen was peripheral blood mononuclear cells. The TCR originated in a person aged 18 to 69 in good health.

The CDR3 spells CASRRSPGQGLGEQYF. The covered CDR3 bases are TGTGCCAGCAGAAGGTCCCCGGGACAGGGTTTGGGCGAG. The rearrangement joins TRBV28 to TRBJ2-7; 9 positions agree with TRBD1. The read is 3 residues too short to cover the CDR3 end, so that end is filled in from the germline J gene. Germline values: CDR1 MDHEN, CDR2 SYDVKM. This CDR3 has 16 residues. Germline trimming cut 6 bases from V and 6 bases from J; bases unmatched to any gene: 15.